The 14 T cell receptor beta chains below come from one sample, sequenced in a study of cytomegalovirus exposure and HLA in healthy donors. TCRdb's table, derived via immunoSEQ multiplex PCR, lists solely in-frame clones and lacks some. This repertoire shows around 63,000 clones, 89% found once; its top ten account for 0.95% to 1.5%. Material for sequencing was PBMCs. The receptors shown here come from a woman aged 18-29 years in good health and CMV-seronegative.

This chain links TRBV6-5 with TRBJ2-5, with 7 bases identical to TRBD2. Germline values: CDR1 MNHEY, CDR2 SVGAGI. The CDR3 runs to 14 residues. The trim removed 0 bases at V and 2 bases at J, leaving 0 bases unmatched. CDR3 DNA sequence: TGTGCCAGCAGTTACTCGGGGGGGCAAGAGACCCAGTACTTC. This encodes CASSYSGGQETQYF.

The rearrangement joins TRBV13 to TRBJ2-3, with 9 bases lining up with TRBD2. The CDR3 covers 15 residues. Germline V lookup: CDR1 PRHDT, CDR2 FYEKMQ (reference sequence). The trim removed 5 bases at V and 2 bases at J, leaving 5 bases unmatched. The CDR3 region has the DNA TGTGCCAGCAGCCGACTAGCGGTTCACACAGATACGCAGTATTTT. Residues: CASSRLAVHTDTQYF.

The gene calls are TRBV7-2 and TRBJ1-2, with D unresolved. Deletions cut 1 base from V and 6 bases from J, with 21 bases between. CDR1 SGHTA and CDR2 FQGNSA come from the germline V gene. The CDR3 totals 17 residues. The CDR3 nucleotides read TGTGCCAGCAGCTTAGTCACGTCGCTCCGCCTTGGAGATGGCTACACCTTC. Translating it yields CASSLVTSLRLGDGYTF. Full variable domain (remainder filled in from reference TRBV7-2 and TRBJ1-2): GAGVSQSPSNKVTEKGKDVELRCDPISGHTALYWYRQSLGQGLEFLIYFQGNSAPDKSGLPSDRFSAERTGGSVSTLTIQRTQQEDSAVYLCASSLVTSLRLGDGYTFGSGTRLTVV.

J is TRBJ1-2 and V is TRBV21-1; TRBD1 reflects the table's D call only, with no check against the DNA. TRBV21-1 has pseudogene status. The CDR3 loop spans 19 amino acids. CDR3 nucleotides: TGTGCCAGCAGCAAAGGGATGGGGGACAGGAGTCTCTGGGCCTATGGCTACACCTTC. Its protein product is CASSKGMGDRSLWAYGYTF.

The chain links TRBV7-9 to TRBJ2-1, with 10 bases fitting TRBD1. CDR3 length: 14 amino acids. The germline gives CDR1 SEHNR, CDR2 FQNEAQ (reference sequence). Germline trimming cut 5 bases from V and 8 bases from J; bases unmatched to any gene: 6. The CDR3 DNA sequence: TGTGCCAGCAGCGACAGGGGGCCTGTCCATGAGCAGTTCTTC. Translated: CASSDRGPVHEQFF.

This clone was observed a handful of times. The chain combines TRBV13 with TRBJ2-7; 7 bases agree with TRBD2. V lost 7 bases and J lost 1; bases outside the gene matches: 4. The CDR3 consists of 13 residues. Germline CDR1 PRHDT, CDR2 FYEKMQ (reference sequence). The CDR3, as DNA: TGTGCCAGCACCCTAGCGGCTTCCTACGAGCAGTACTTC. Its translation is CASTLAASYEQYF.

V usage is TRBV30 and J usage is TRBJ1-1; the D gene is possibly TRBD1 (5 bases). The CDR3 runs to 13 residues. Germline CDR1 GTSNPN, CDR2 SVGIG (reference sequence). V dropped 4 bases and J dropped 3 bases, with 12 bases sitting between them. The CDR3 DNA reads TGTGCCTGGAACCTCGGGGGGGACACTGAAGCTTTCTTT. This codes for CAWNLGGDTEAFF.

This clone has just a few counts. This sequence joins TRBV29-1 and TRBJ1-4; a possible D gene is TRBD1 (6 bases). Trimming removed 6 bases at V and 7 bases at J, with 18 bases between. The CDR3 spans 14 residues. The germline gives CDR1 SQVTM, CDR2 ANQGSEA. The DNA for the CDR3 is TGCAGCGTGAAGACCGGGACATCGGCTGAAAAACTGTTTTTT. Translation gives CSVKTGTSAEKLFF.

The chain links TRBV6-1 to TRBJ1-5; 7 positions match TRBD1. CDR1 and CDR2 (germline): MNHNS, SASEGT. The CDR3 runs 13 residues. V lost 7 bases, J lost 5 bases, and 5 bases stayed unmatched. CDR3 amino acids: CASTPTGHQPQHF. Here the CDR3 DNA reads TGTGCCAGCACCCCGACAGGGCATCAGCCCCAGCATTTT.

This clone appeared a single time. The chain employs TRBV6-4 and TRBJ1-5; D is possibly TRBD1 (5 bases). This CDR3 comprises 14 residues. With 3 bases removed from V and 7 bases from J, the gap between germline ends came to 13 bases. Germline lookup yields CDR1 MRHNA and CDR2 SNTAGT. The CDR3 region has the DNA TGTGCCAGCAGTGAGGGGGAGGCCGGGCAGCCCCAGCATTTT. This gives the protein CASSEGEAGQPQHF.

CDR3 protein: CASSLYTGAGANVLTF. Written as DNA, the CDR3 is TGTGCCAGCAGCTTATATACGGGAGCTGGGGCCAACGTCCTGACTTTC. The rearrangement uses TRBV13 and TRBJ2-6; D perhaps matches TRBD2 (6 bases). This CDR3 has 16 amino acids. CDR1 is PRHDT, CDR2 FYEKMQ, per germline (reference sequence). V dropped 2 bases and J dropped 2 bases, with 10 bases sitting between them.

The genes are TRBV11-2 and TRBJ2-5; 9 bases match TRBD1. The germline CDR1 and CDR2 sequences are SGHAT and FQNNGV. Unmatched junction bases numbered 5, after V lost 1 base and J lost 5 bases. The CDR3 contains 15 residues. CDR3: CASSLGGQGGETQYF. The CDR3 DNA sequence: TGTGCCAGCAGCTTAGGGGGACAGGGTGGCGAGACCCAGTACTTC. The full variable domain, in which reference TRBV11-2 and TRBJ2-5 provide the parts outside the CDR3, is EAGVAQSPRYKIIEKRQSVAFWCNPISGHATLYWYQQILGQGPKLLIQFQNNGVVDDSQLPKDRFSAERLKGVDSTLKIQPAKLEDSAVYLCASSLGGQGGETQYFGPGTRLLVL.

CDR3: CSSKVASGYNEQFF. For the CDR3, the DNA is TGCAGCTCCAAGGTGGCTAGCGGTTACAATGAGCAGTTCTTC. This rearrangement joins TRBV29-1 to TRBJ2-1; TRBD2 matches at 7 bases. V was clipped by 8 bases and J by 4 bases; unmatched bases: 11. CDR3 size: 14 residues. Germline V gene lookup returns CDR1 SQVTM and CDR2 ANQGSEA.

The chain uses TRBV15 and TRBJ2-3; TRBD2 aligns across 12 bases. Germline lookup yields CDR1 LNHNV and CDR2 YYDKDF (reference sequence). J gave up 1 base and V 5 bases, and 4 bases lay outside the gene matches. The CDR3 has 16 amino acids. Written as DNA, the CDR3 is TGTGCCACCAGCGCCCGGACTAGCGGGGGCACAGATACGCAGTATTTT. It is translated as CATSARTSGGTDTQYF.